This T cell receptor beta chain was captured in a study of shared clonotypes between healthy human individuals. Study-wide background: Per donor, CD8 memory used one plate, CD8 naive used two, CD4 memory used three and CD4 naive used three. Findings and caveats of the study: Generation probabilities of non-shared clonotypes were lower (relative to those shared by all four donors). The genetic and exposure-history diversity represented was limited by few donors.

Trimming took 0 bases from V and 3 from J; bases not matched to a gene: 2. From germline, CDR1 is SGDLS and CDR2 YYNGEE. CDR3 size: 14 residues. DNA at around 210 ng, around 30,000 T cell genomes, went into sorted-subset replicate PCRs. Generated by immunoSEQ multiplex PCR, the TCRdb table keeps only in-frame clones and is missing some. Counted here are 1,500,000 or so clones, around 98.5% occurring once; the ten biggest clones make up about 0.34%. In regard to this clone: The antigen remains unidentified. The identical CDR3 is also encoded by other nucleotide sequences in the sample.

The sequencing sample was made of naive CD4+ T cells sorted from blood. Noted subset: CD45RA+ positively selected. The TCR sequence derives from a man aged 25-45 years in good health. The chain carries TRBV9 and TRBJ2-5, with 7 bases identical to TRBD2. The CDR3 region is CASSVGLAEETQYF. The DNA of the CDR3 is TGTGCCAGCAGCGTAGGGCTAGCGGAAGAGACCCAGTACTTC.